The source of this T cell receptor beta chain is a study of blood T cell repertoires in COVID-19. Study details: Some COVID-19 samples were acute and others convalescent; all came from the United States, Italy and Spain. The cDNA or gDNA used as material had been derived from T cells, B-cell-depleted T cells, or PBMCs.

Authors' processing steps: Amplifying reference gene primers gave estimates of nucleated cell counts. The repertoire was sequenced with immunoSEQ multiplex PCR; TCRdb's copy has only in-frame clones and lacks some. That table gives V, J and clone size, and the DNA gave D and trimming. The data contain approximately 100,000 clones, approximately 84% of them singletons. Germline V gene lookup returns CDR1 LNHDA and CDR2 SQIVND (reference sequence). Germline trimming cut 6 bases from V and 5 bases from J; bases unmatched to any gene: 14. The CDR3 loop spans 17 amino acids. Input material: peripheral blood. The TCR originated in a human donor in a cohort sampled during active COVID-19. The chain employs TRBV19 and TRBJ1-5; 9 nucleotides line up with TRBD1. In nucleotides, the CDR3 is TGTGCCAGTAGGAAGGACAGGGGTTTCGCAAAATATCAGCCCCAGCATTTT. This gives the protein CASRKDRGFAKYQPQHF.